This passage covers 20 T cell receptor beta chains from one sample sequenced in a study of post-analysis software for immune sequencing data. Study observations and caveats: Patients showed TRBV5-6, TRBV5-1 and TRBV20-1 among five TRBV segments more frequent than in controls.

No antigens are known for them. The library was made from cDNA and included unique molecular identifiers. TCRdb reprocessed the PCR reads via MiXCR and lists one record per CDR3 protein. The table lists about 200,000 distinct CDR3 sequences, approximately 28% of them singletons. Sample: blood. The origin of the receptors is a girl aged 2 to 17 with multiple sclerosis.

The rearrangement joins TRBV6-1 to TRBJ1-1; possible D gene TRBD1, 5 bases. With 5 bases removed from V and 1 base from J, the gap between germline ends came to 11 bases. The CDR3 is made up of 14 amino acids. Per germline, CDR1 MNHNS and CDR2 SASEGT. The CDR3 DNA reads TGTGCCAGCAGTCTCCCGGGGGAGAACACTGAAGCTTTCTTT. It codes for CASSLPGENTEAFF.

CDR3 coding DNA: TGTGCCAGCAGCTCGATCGGGACAGGGGGCCAGCCCCAGCATTTT. This encodes CASSSIGTGGQPQHF. This chain joins TRBV7-2 and TRBJ1-5; the match to TRBD1 covers 12 bases. Germline V lookup: CDR1 SGHTA, CDR2 FQGNSA. Trimming at V came to 4 bases and at J to 7 bases, leaving 5 bases not matched to a gene. This CDR3 contains 15 residues.

To note about this clonotype: A read error may explain this, as a much larger clone is one base away. V usage is TRBV20-1 and J usage is TRBJ2-3, with 8 bases matching TRBD1. The CDR3 runs 14 residues. Looked up from germline, CDR1 is DFQATT and CDR2 is SNEGSKA (reference sequence). CDR3 nucleotides: TGCGGTGCAGAAGGGACAGGTAACACAGATACGCAGTATTTT. This codes for CGAEGTGNTDTQYF.

J is TRBJ2-5 and V is TRBV6-2 or TRBV6-3; D might be TRBD2 (5 bases). CDR3 length equals 12 residues. Per germline, CDR1 MNHEY and CDR2 SVGEGT. Trimming removed 7 bases at V and 7 bases at J, with 13 bases between. CDR3 protein: CASIAAEGTQYF. Written as DNA, the CDR3 is TGTGCCAGCATTGCGGCAGAGGGGACCCAGTACTTC.

This clonotype was observed a single time. With a much larger clone just one base away, this may be a read error. The gene calls are TRBV25-1 and TRBJ2-7; the match to TRBD2 covers 7 bases. The CDR3 totals 15 residues. Per the germline V gene, CDR1 is MGHDK and CDR2 is SYGVNS. J lost 1 base, V lost 4 bases, and 7 bases had no gene match. The CDR3 bases are TGTGCCAGCAGTGGGACTAGTGAGGGATCCTACGAGCAGTACTTC. Residues: CASSGTSEGSYEQYF.

The chain couples TRBV10-3 to TRBJ1-1; D is uncertain. Germline V gene sequence: CDR1 ENHRY, CDR2 SYGVKD. The germline V and J ends were trimmed by 11 bases and 3 bases, with 16 bases remaining between them. The CDR3 sequence is 13 residues long. The CDR3 DNA reads TGTGCCTCTAATCTAAAGATCTACACTGAAGCTTTCTTT. Translated: CASNLKIYTEAFF.

The sample holds a few counts of this clonotype. The chain carries TRBV28 and TRBJ2-2, with 7 bases that match TRBD2. CDR1 and CDR2 from the germline V gene are MDHEN and SYDVKM. After removal of 5 bases from V and 6 bases from J, the junction contained 6 bases not matched to a gene. The CDR3 length is 14 residues. This CDR3 reads CASSPLARAGELFF. The CDR3 bases are TGTGCCAGCAGTCCACTAGCGAGAGCCGGGGAGCTGTTTTTT.

This clonotype has ten or more counts. This chain joins TRBV7-8 and TRBJ2-1; the D gene could be TRBD1 or TRBD2 (7 bases each). The V and J ends lost 3 bases and 7 bases respectively, with 28 bases between them. CDR1 is SGHVS, CDR2 FQNEAQ, per germline. The CDR3 spans 19 residues. CDR3 in amino acids: CASSFLVGTELRAGNEQFF. The CDR3 coding sequence is TGTGCCAGCAGCTTTCTGGTGGGGACAGAATTAAGAGCGGGGAATGAGCAGTTCTTC. Based on the CDR3 plus reference TRBV7-8 and TRBJ2-1, the full variable domain is GAGVSQSPRYKVAKRGQDVALRCDPISGHVSLFWYQQALGQGPEFLTYFQNEAQLDKSGLPSDRFFAERPEGSVSTLKIQRTQQEDSAVYLCASSFLVGTELRAGNEQFFGPGTRLTVL.

In this sample, this clonotype turned up once. V usage is TRBV4-2 and J usage is TRBJ2-2; D not resolved. The CDR3 sequence is 12 residues long. The germline CDR1 and CDR2 sequences are LGHNA and YNFKEQ. Trimming took off 6 bases at V and 5 bases at J, with 7 bases between the two ends. CDR3 in DNA: TGTGCCAGCAGTCCTGGGACCGGGGAGCTGTTTTTT. This gives the protein CASSPGTGELFF.

This clonotype has at least ten counts. The CDR3 loop is CASSLGGSLGEQYF. CDR3 bases: TGTGCCAGCAGTCTGGGGGGTAGTTTGGGCGAGCAGTACTTC. The chain employs TRBV12-3 or TRBV12-4 and TRBJ2-7, with TRBD2 as a possible D gene (6 bases). The CDR3 spans 14 residues. Trimming removed 5 bases from V and 6 bases from J, with 17 bases in between.

This chain joins TRBV28 and TRBJ2-5, with D hard to call. Between the trimmed V and J ends, which lost 5 bases and 11 bases, there was a span of 18 bases. Germline-derived CDR1 and CDR2 are MDHEN and SYDVKM. This CDR3 contains 13 residues. The CDR3 sequence is CASSAPPAGEQYF. The CDR3 bases are TGTGCCAGCAGTGCGCCCCCAGCCGGAGAGCAGTACTTC.

In this sample, this clonotype turned up a few times. The J gene is TRBJ2-1, the V gene TRBV5-1; D uncertain. Germline V gene data show CDR1 as SGHRS and CDR2 as YFSETQ. V was shortened by 0 bases and J by 9 bases, with 16 bases between the two germline ends. The CDR3 consists of 15 residues. This CDR3 reads CASSLDSPVRSEQFF. DNA of the CDR3: TGCGCCAGCAGCTTGGATAGTCCAGTACGAAGTGAGCAGTTCTTC.

As for this clonotype: A much larger clone differs by one base, so this may be a read error. The J gene is TRBJ1-1, the V gene TRBV7-9, with D maybe TRBD1 (6 bases). The CDR3 runs to 15 residues. CDR1 and CDR2 from the germline V gene are SEHNR and FQNEAQ (reference sequence). CDR3 nucleotides: TGTACCAGCAGCCCAACCAGGGCAGGGGACACTGAAGCTTTCTTT. Its translation: CTSSPTRAGDTEAFF.

This clonotype was detected many times. This chain links TRBV29-1 with TRBJ1-2; 8 nucleotides align to TRBD1. Germline assignment: CDR1 SQVTM and CDR2 ANQGSEA. The CDR3 has 13 amino acids. The trim removed 6 bases at V and 7 bases at J, leaving 10 bases unmatched. The CDR3 sequence: CSVTGGTLSGYTF. CDR3 in DNA: TGCAGCGTAACAGGGGGGACTTTGAGTGGCTACACCTTC.

This clonotype was picked up a small number of times. The chain uses TRBV20-1 and TRBJ2-7; no clear D gene. The CDR3 length is 12 residues. V was clipped by 5 bases and J by 4 bases, with 12 bases between them. CDR1 is DFQATT, CDR2 SNEGSKA, per germline (reference sequence). The CDR3 nucleotides read TGCAGTGCTCGCGGAAACATGTACGAGCAGTACTTC. Its protein is CSARGNMYEQYF.

As regards this clonotype: A much larger clone sits a single nucleotide away, making a read error possible. Written as DNA, the CDR3 is TGCGCCAGCAGCTTGGAGCCGGGCGAGCAGTACTTC. This gives the protein CASSLEPGEQYF. This chain connects TRBV5-1 to TRBJ2-7; D is unresolved. V gave up 0 bases and J gave up 6 bases, with 7 bases separating them. The CDR3 has 12 amino acids. Per the germline V gene, CDR1 is SGHRS and CDR2 is YFSETQ.

Of note for this clonotype: This may stem from a read error, because a much larger clone lies one nucleotide away. The rearrangement uses TRBV27 and TRBJ2-6; D is ambiguous. Germline values: CDR1 MNHEY, CDR2 SMNVEV (reference sequence). The length of the CDR3 is 14 residues. The CDR3: CACSPSSGANVLTF. In DNA, the CDR3 is TGTGCCTGCAGTCCGTCTTCTGGGGCCAACGTCCTGACTTTC.

This clonotype came up a few times. CDR3 sequence (DNA): TGTGCCTGGGATACCCTACAGACAGGGCGGTACTTGTACGAGCAGTACTTC. This sequence encodes CAWDTLQTGRYLYEQYF. The rearrangement joins TRBV30 to TRBJ2-5; 7 bases are shared with TRBD1. Judging by the DNA end, TRBJ2-7 fits better; the J call may be wrong. The CDR3 has 17 residues. CDR1 is GTSNPN and CDR2 is SVGIG in the germline V gene (reference sequence).

This chain uses TRBV20-1 with TRBJ1-6; TRBD1 aligns across 10 bases. Germline V gene data show CDR1 as DFQATT and CDR2 as SNEGSKA (reference sequence). Trimming at V came to 2 bases and at J to 9 bases, leaving 7 bases not matched to a gene. CDR3 length equals 15 residues. The CDR3 here is CSARTTGGGFSPLHF. DNA of the CDR3: TGCAGTGCTAGAACGACAGGGGGCGGGTTTTCACCCCTCCACTTT.

The chain has TRBV20-1 and TRBJ2-1; 8 positions agree with TRBD2. This CDR3 contains 14 residues. Germline CDR1 DFQATT, CDR2 SNEGSKA (reference sequence). V shed 6 bases and J 2 bases; nucleotides not matched to a gene: 6. CDR3 DNA: TGCAGTGCCGGAGCGGGGGAGACCTACAATGAGCAGTTCTTC. Translated: CSAGAGETYNEQFF.